These 22 T cell receptor beta chains originate from one sample sequenced in a study of blood T cell repertoires in COVID-19. The method was immunoSEQ multiplex PCR; TCRdb's version includes in-frame clones alone and lacks a portion of them. The table shows about 270,000 clones, with around 88% occurring only once. The sample was peripheral blood. These receptors originate from a man older than 75 with acute or convalescent COVID-19.

The gene calls are TRBV4-2 and TRBJ2-4; 10 bases map to TRBD1. V gave up 0 bases and J gave up 4 bases; unmatched junction bases: 0. CDR1 and CDR2 (germline): LGHNA, YNFKEQ. This CDR3 has 15 amino acids. CDR3 sequence (DNA): TGTGCCAGCAGCCAAGAGGGACAGGGGAAAAACATTCAGTACTTC. Translation: CASSQEGQGKNIQYF.

This chain's CDR3 is CSVRATLDMYGFF. As DNA, the CDR3 is TGCAGCGTGAGGGCAACGCTCGACATGTATGGGTTCTTC. The V gene is TRBV29-1, the J gene TRBJ2-1, with D possibly being TRBD2 (5 bases). The CDR3 consists of 13 residues. CDR1 is SQVTM and CDR2 is ANQGSEA in the germline V gene. The V and J ends lost 6 bases and 15 bases respectively, with 24 bases between them.

The gene calls are TRBV2 and TRBJ2-7; 7 nucleotides align to TRBD2. J lost 7 bases, V lost 1 base, and 4 bases had no gene match. The germline gives CDR1 SNHLY, CDR2 FYNNEI. This CDR3 spans 13 amino acids. The CDR3 loop reads CASSEGEGREQYF. In DNA, the CDR3 is TGTGCCAGCAGTGAAGGGGAGGGACGGGAGCAGTACTTC.

The chain carries TRBV28 and TRBJ2-7; D is perhaps TRBD2 (6 bases). In germline, CDR1 is MDHEN, CDR2 SYDVKM. V lost 0 bases and J 5 bases, leaving 20 bases between the germline ends. The CDR3 sequence is 17 residues long. The chain's CDR3 is CASSLWRYGTQANEQYF. The CDR3 nucleotides read TGTGCCAGCAGTTTATGGAGATACGGGACTCAGGCCAACGAGCAGTACTTC.

This clone appeared many times. V is TRBV2 and J is TRBJ1-2; unclear D gene. Germline lookup yields CDR1 SNHLY and CDR2 FYNNEI. This CDR3 is built from 12 residues. V shed 3 bases and J shed 3 bases, with 5 bases lying between them. The CDR3 DNA follows: TGTGCCAGCAGTGAGTCCTACTATGGCTACACCTTC. This sequence encodes CASSESYYGYTF.

The chain links TRBV13 to TRBJ2-3; 7 bases map to TRBD1. The V and J ends lost 6 bases and 2 bases, in that order; junction bases with no gene match: 11. Germline CDR1 and CDR2: PRHDT and FYEKMQ (reference sequence). The CDR3 extends over 16 amino acids. The CDR3 DNA reads as TGTGCCAGCAGGTCGAAGACAGGGCTCCCCACAGATACGCAGTATTTT. This encodes CASRSKTGLPTDTQYF. The whole variable domain, remainder taken from reference TRBV13 and TRBJ2-3, is AAGVIQSPRHLIKEKRETATLKCYPIPRHDTVYWYQQGPGQDPQFLISFYEKMQSDKGSIPDRFSAQQFSDYHSELNMSSLELGDSALYFCASRSKTGLPTDTQYFGPGTRLTVL.

The rearrangement uses TRBV7-9 and TRBJ1-2; 10 bases are shared with TRBD1. The CDR3 has 15 amino acids. CDR1 is SEHNR, CDR2 FQNEAQ, per germline (reference sequence). The junction had 8 bases not matched to a gene; V was cut back by 2 bases and J by 8 bases. The CDR3 sequence is CASSLWDRGLGGYTF. The DNA of the CDR3 is TGTGCCAGCAGCTTATGGGACAGGGGTTTAGGGGGCTACACCTTC. The complete variable domain, with remaining parts taken from reference TRBV7-9 and TRBJ1-2, reads DTGVSQNPRHKITKRGQNVTFRCDPISEHNRLYWYRQTLGQGPEFLTYFQNEAQLEKSRLLSDRFSAERPKGSFSTLEIQRTEQGDSAMYLCASSLWDRGLGGYTFGSGTRLTVV.

V usage is TRBV4-2 and J usage is TRBJ1-5, with D uncertain. This CDR3 is 14 amino acids long. With 0 bases removed from V and 4 bases from J, the gap between germline ends came to 7 bases. The germline CDR1 and CDR2 sequences are LGHNA and YNFKEQ. The CDR3 loop reads CASSQDAGNQPQHF. The CDR3 coding sequence is TGTGCCAGCAGCCAAGATGCGGGGAATCAGCCCCAGCATTTT.

The J gene is TRBJ1-5, the V gene TRBV5-1; weak D call: TRBD1 (5 bases). CDR3 length: 13 amino acids. Germline lookup yields CDR1 SGHRS and CDR2 YFSETQ. Trimming cost V 4 bases and J 7 bases, with 12 bases left between them. CDR3 nucleotide sequence: TGCGCCAGCAGCCCCGGGGGGGGACAGCCCCAGCATTTT. This translates into CASSPGGGQPQHF.

The J gene is TRBJ1-3, the V gene TRBV19; D uncertain. Trimming stripped 5 bases from V and 0 bases from J, with 8 bases between. Germline V gene sequence: CDR1 LNHDA, CDR2 SQIVND (reference sequence). This CDR3 is built from 14 residues. This CDR3 reads CASSAHSSGNTIYF. CDR3 DNA: TGTGCCAGTAGTGCGCACAGCTCTGGAAACACCATATATTTT.

The CDR3 protein is CASSLDQKGYTF. CDR3 bases: TGCGCCAGCAGCTTGGATCAGAAAGGCTACACCTTC. V and J are TRBV5-1 and TRBJ1-2; D ambiguous. The CDR3 consists of 12 residues. Germline V gives CDR1 SGHRS, CDR2 YFSETQ. V lost 0 bases, J lost 8 bases, and 8 bases lay in between. Full variable domain (rest looked up from reference TRBV5-1 and TRBJ1-2): KAGVTQTPRYLIKTRGQQVTLSCSPISGHRSVSWYQQTPGQGLQFLFEYFSETQRNKGNFPGRFSGRQFSNSRSEMNVSTLELGDSALYLCASSLDQKGYTFGSGTRLTVV.

The chain recombines TRBV5-6 with TRBJ2-7, with 10 bases identical to TRBD2. This CDR3 spans 16 amino acids. Germline V gives CDR1 SGHDT, CDR2 YYEEEE. The trim removed 2 bases at V and 0 bases at J, leaving 5 bases unmatched. The CDR3 is CASSLEAGGISYEQYF. CDR3 coding DNA: TGTGCCAGCAGCTTAGAAGCGGGAGGGATCTCCTACGAGCAGTACTTC.

The CDR3 region has the DNA TGTGCCAGCAGTGATATGCCCCGGACTAGCAGCTATGAGCAGTTCTTC. This translates into CASSDMPRTSSYEQFF. The gene calls are TRBV6-4 and TRBJ2-1, with 8 bases identical to TRBD2. The germline gives CDR1 MRHNA, CDR2 SNTAGT. Unmatched junction bases numbered 12, after V lost 3 bases and J lost 8 bases. The CDR3 sequence is 16 residues long.

The V and J genes are TRBV5-1 and TRBJ2-6; D call uncertain. With 0 bases removed from V and 2 bases from J, the gap between germline ends came to 15 bases. Germline V CDR1 and CDR2: SGHRS, YFSETQ. This CDR3 is 18 amino acids long. The CDR3 reads CASSLAYLGQAGANVLTF. CDR3 coding DNA: TGCGCCAGCAGCTTGGCTTACCTTGGGCAGGCTGGGGCCAACGTCCTGACTTTC.

The chain links TRBV5-1 to TRBJ2-1, with 7 bases identical to TRBD2. Unmatched junction bases numbered 12, after V lost 4 bases and J lost 5 bases. Germline values: CDR1 SGHRS, CDR2 YFSETQ. This CDR3 has 16 residues. The DNA of the CDR3 is TGCGCCAGCAGCGAAGGGTCCGAGGGAGGGAACAATGAGCAGTTCTTC. Translation: CASSEGSEGGNNEQFF.

The chain couples TRBV5-6 to TRBJ2-3; 9 positions agree with TRBD2. The CDR3 runs to 17 residues. V shed 6 bases and J 2 bases; nucleotides not matched to a gene: 13. Germline CDR1 SGHDT, CDR2 YYEEEE. CDR3 nucleotide sequence: TGTGCCAGCAACGGAGGTGGTAGCGGGGGATCCACAGATACGCAGTATTTT. It yields the protein CASNGGGSGGSTDTQYF.

The V gene is TRBV2, the J gene TRBJ1-1; 11 positions match TRBD1. Germline V gene lookup returns CDR1 SNHLY and CDR2 FYNNEI. V lost 6 bases and J lost 5; bases outside the gene matches: 14. The CDR3 runs 17 residues. CDR3 nucleotides: TGTGCCAGCAGAGCTGGACAGGGGGCCACAATGAGGACTGAAGCTTTCTTT. This gives the protein CASRAGQGATMRTEAFF.

This clone was observed once. The chain links TRBV11-2 to TRBJ2-5, with D tentatively TRBD2 (6 bases). V was trimmed by 2 bases and J by 4 bases, leaving 11 bases between them. Germline V lookup: CDR1 SGHAT, CDR2 FQNNGV. The CDR3 length is 14 residues. The CDR3: CASSLNWGGETQYF. CDR3 bases: TGTGCCAGCAGCTTAAACTGGGGAGGAGAGACCCAGTACTTC. Variable domain in full (rest from reference TRBV11-2 and TRBJ2-5): EAGVAQSPRYKIIEKRQSVAFWCNPISGHATLYWYQQILGQGPKLLIQFQNNGVVDDSQLPKDRFSAERLKGVDSTLKIQPAKLEDSAVYLCASSLNWGGETQYFGPGTRLLVL.

The rearrangement joins TRBV6-1 to TRBJ2-1; the match to TRBD2 covers 10 bases. CDR3 length: 16 amino acids. After removal of 2 bases from V and 9 bases from J, the junction contained 10 bases not matched to a gene. Per the germline V gene, CDR1 is MNHNS and CDR2 is SASEGT. Written as DNA, the CDR3 is TGTGCCAGCAGTGAATCGCGGGCTAGCGGGAGAACTGAGCAGTTCTTC. Translated, it gives CASSESRASGRTEQFF.

The V call is TRBV14, the J call TRBJ2-5, with 10 positions matching TRBD2. V lost 5 bases to trimming and J lost 4 bases; unmatched junction nucleotides: 10. The V gene's germline CDR1 is SGHDN and CDR2 FVKESK. This CDR3 has 16 residues. This CDR3 is CASSAKLAGYLETQYF. CDR3 coding DNA: TGTGCCAGCAGCGCCAAACTAGCGGGATATTTAGAGACCCAGTACTTC. Full variable domain (missing parts from reference TRBV14 and TRBJ2-5): EAGVTQFPSHSVIEKGQTVTLRCDPISGHDNLYWYRRVMGKEIKFLLHFVKESKQDESGMPNNRFLAERTGGTYSTLKVQPAELEDSGVYFCASSAKLAGYLETQYFGPGTRLLVL.

This chain links TRBV5-6 with TRBJ1-2, with D unresolved. This CDR3 region has 12 residues. Germline V gene sequence: CDR1 SGHDT, CDR2 YYEEEE. V lost 0 bases and J 7 bases, leaving 7 bases between the germline ends. CDR3 protein: CASSLGAPGYTF. CDR3 sequence (DNA): TGTGCCAGCAGCTTGGGGGCGCCTGGCTACACCTTC.

V and J are TRBV27 and TRBJ2-5; TRBD2 matches 14 bases. From germline, CDR1 is MNHEY and CDR2 SMNVEV (reference sequence). V was pared by 4 bases and J by 5 bases, with 6 bases of the junction left unmatched. This CDR3 contains 16 residues. Written as DNA, the CDR3 is TGTGCCAGCAGTTCCCGGACTAGCGGGGGGCGGGAGACCCAGTACTTC. This codes for CASSSRTSGGRETQYF.